This is a list of T cell receptor beta chains from one sample in a study of T cells in Graves' hyperthyroidism and ophthalmopathy. A single record per CDR3 protein comes from TCRdb applying MiXCR to the multiplex PCR reads. The sample consists of about 380,000 distinct CDR3 sequences, roughly 18% of them appearing once. Sample: blood. The receptor source for this set is a man between 18 and 29 years old with Graves' ophthalmopathy. The CDR3 runs from the conserved cysteine through the conserved F or W. A D gene is named only where the DNA matches it firmly. Not all rows give a size; the values are once, few, many and, for expanded clones, a class.

size	V	J	D	DNA	CDR3
NA	TRBV19	TRBJ1-5	NA	TGTGCCAGTAGTATCCCGTCGGATGGGTATAGCAATCAGCCCCAGCATTTT	CASSIPSDGYSNQPQHF
many	TRBV7-3	TRBJ2-1	NA	TGTGCCAGCAGCTTAGGGGTATGGCGGGGTGGCGGCAATGAGCAGTTCTTC	CASSLGVWRGGGNEQFF
many	TRBV24-1	TRBJ1-1	NA	TGTGCCACCCGTGGGGGGACGAACACTGAAGCTTTCTTT	CATRGGTNTEAFF
NA	TRBV2	TRBJ2-1	TRBD2	TGTGCCAGCGGGTCTAGCGGGGGGCGGGGTGAGCAGTTCTTC	CASGSSGGRGEQFF
many	TRBV3-1	TRBJ2-2	NA	TGTGCCAGCAGCCCCCTGGGGCATGGGGAGCTGTTTTTT	CASSPLGHGELFF
few	TRBV5-8	TRBJ1-1	NA	TGTGCCAGCAGAGAAAGAGTCGGGGCGGGGGCGGCTGAAGCTTTCTTT	CASRERVGAGAAEAFF
many	TRBV10-3	TRBJ2-5	NA	TGTGCCATCAGCATCGGCGGGGTCAAGGGGAGTACCCAGTACTTC	CAISIGGVKGSTQYF
NA	TRBV9	TRBJ1-1	NA	TGTGCCAGCAGCGTCGCGGGGGGGGGGGGGGTCACTGAAGCTTTCTTT	CASSVAGGGGVTEAFF
few	TRBV12-3/TRBV12-4	TRBJ1-6	TRBD1	TGTGCCAGCACTATGGGACAGTATAATTCACCCCTCCACTTT	CASTMGQYNSPLHF
few	TRBV10-2	TRBJ2-5	NA	TGCGCCAGCAGTGAGTCGAGTGCAGTGGGAGAGACCCAGTACTTC	CASSESSAVGETQYF
few	TRBV28	TRBJ1-2	NA	TGTGCCAGCAGTTTAATTGGCCAGAACTATGGCTACACCTTC	CASSLIGQNYGYTF
NA	TRBV5-4	TRBJ2-5	TRBD2	TGTGCCAGCAGTAGTCTAGCGGGGGCCCCCGTTTACAAAGGGACCCAGTACTTC	CASSSLAGAPVYKGTQYF
NA	TRBV7-3	TRBJ2-3	TRBD2	TGTGCCAGCAGCACAAGCGGGGGGGCTGGGGATACGCAGTATTTT	CASSTSGGAGDTQYF
NA	TRBV6-1	TRBJ1-2	NA	TGTGCCAGCAGGGTCAACCTAGGGACGGCGAGGGGGGTTGGCTACACCTTC	CASRVNLGTARGVGYTF
NA	TRBV4-1	TRBJ2-7	TRBD2	TGCGCCAGCAGCCCCGGCCCCCGGTTAGCGGGGAGCTACGAGCAGTACTTC	CASSPGPRLAGSYEQYF
many	TRBV27	TRBJ2-7	TRBD1	TGTGCCAGCTCTACAGGGGGCGAGCAGTACTTC	CASSTGGEQYF
NA	TRBV11-2	TRBJ2-1	TRBD2	TGTGCCAGCAGCTTAGGGAACCTAGCGGGAGGTTACAATGAGCAGTTCTTC	CASSLGNLAGGYNEQFF
NA	TRBV9	TRBJ2-5	TRBD2	TGTGCCAGCAGCCTCGGGACTAGCGGGGGGGCGGGGCAAGAGACCCAGTACTTC	CASSLGTSGGAGQETQYF
few	TRBV6-2/TRBV6-3	TRBJ1-1	TRBD1	TGTGCCAGCAGTCCCGGGACAGGGACGAAAGCTTTCTTT	CASSPGTGTKAFF
NA	TRBV19	TRBJ1-1	TRBD1	TGTGCCAGGGACAGGGGGCTTGAAGCTTTCTTT	CARDRGLEAFF
NA	TRBV6-1	TRBJ2-2	TRBD1	TGTGCCAGCACCAACCTACAGGGGGAAAACACCGGGGAGCTGTTTTTT	CASTNLQGENTGELFF
NA	TRBV19	TRBJ1-4	NA	TGTGCCAGTAGTACCCAGGGGAACAGTCATGAAAAACTGTTTTTT	CASSTQGNSHEKLFF
many	TRBV11-2	TRBJ2-3	NA	TGTGCCAGCAGTTTCCCGACTAGATCGGGGCCTTACACAGATACGCAGTATTTT	CASSFPTRSGPYTDTQYF
NA	TRBV20-1	TRBJ2-5	NA	TGCAGTGCTAGACCGGGCCCCCAACGAGAGACCCAGTACTTC	CSARPGPQRETQYF
many	TRBV5-6	TRBJ1-1	TRBD1	TGTGCCAGCAGCTTTTATAGTAAAACAGGGGGCACTGAAGCTTTCTTT	CASSFYSKTGGTEAFF
many	TRBV12-3/TRBV12-4	TRBJ1-5	NA	TGTGCCAGCAGTTTTAGAGGTATGGGTCAGTGGAATCAGCCCCAGCATTTT	CASSFRGMGQWNQPQHF
many	TRBV12-3/TRBV12-4	TRBJ1-4	TRBD1	TGTGCCAGCAGTTTTACAGGGGTTGAAAAACTGTTTTTT	CASSFTGVEKLFF
few	TRBV27	TRBJ2-7	TRBD2	TGTGCCAGCAGTTTATCGCGGACTAGCGGCTACGAGCAGTACTTC	CASSLSRTSGYEQYF
NA	TRBV6-1	TRBJ2-1	NA	TGTGCCAGCGTTGGGCGCTGGTCCTACAATGAGCAGTTCTTC	CASVGRWSYNEQFF
few	TRBV20-1	TRBJ2-2	NA	TGCAGTGCCCTCAGGGCCGGGGAGCTGTTTTTT	CSALRAGELFF
many	TRBV20-1	TRBJ2-5	TRBD2	TGCAGTGCTACTAGACTAGCGGGGTCCTCTGGGGAGACCCAGTACTTC	CSATRLAGSSGETQYF
few	TRBV3-1	TRBJ2-3	TRBD2	TGTGCCAGCAGCCAAGCTAGCGGGGGGGCTAGGCCAGATACGCAGTATTTT	CASSQASGGARPDTQYF
few	TRBV19	TRBJ1-4	TRBD1	TGTGCCAGTGCCAGGGGGCTAGATGAAAAACTGTTTTTT	CASARGLDEKLFF
few	TRBV18	TRBJ2-3	NA	TGTGCCGGCTCACCAATGAGCACAGATACGCAGTATTTT	CAGSPMSTDTQYF
many	TRBV5-1	TRBJ2-7	NA	TGCGCCAGCAGCTTGACAGGGACAATGACCTACGAGCAGTACTTC	CASSLTGTMTYEQYF
many	TRBV7-3	TRBJ1-6	NA	TGTGCCAGCAGCTTAGAGAACGGACCCCTCCACTTT	CASSLENGPLHF
many	TRBV11-1	TRBJ2-1	TRBD2	TGTGCCAGCAGCTTTGTTACTAGCGGGGGCGGGAATGAGCAGTTCTTC	CASSFVTSGGGNEQFF
NA	TRBV28	TRBJ1-6	TRBD1	TGTGCCGTTTGGGGACAGGGGAATGGATCACCCCTCCACTTT	CAVWGQGNGSPLHF
many	TRBV2	TRBJ1-1	NA	TGTGCCAGCAGCGGACCGTCAGGTTACACTGAAGCTTTCTTT	CASSGPSGYTEAFF
NA	TRBV30	TRBJ1-5	NA	TGTGCCTGGAGACATGACAATCAGCCCCAGCATTTT	CAWRHDNQPQHF
few	TRBV4-1	TRBJ1-5	TRBD1	TGCGCCAGCAGCCAAGATTACGGGGGACAGGAACAGCCCCAGCATTTT	CASSQDYGGQEQPQHF
NA	TRBV20-1	TRBJ2-5	TRBD2	TGCAGTGCTCTTCTTTTAGCGGGGGGCTCGGGAGAGACCCAGTACTTC	CSALLLAGGSGETQYF
NA	TRBV3-1	TRBJ2-1	NA	TGTGCCAGCAGCCATGGGGACTTTCAGGACAGTGAGCAGTTCTTC	CASSHGDFQDSEQFF
few	TRBV6-2/TRBV6-3	TRBJ1-5	NA	TGTGCCAGCAGTTACTCGTCGAATCAGCCCCAGCATTTT	CASSYSSNQPQHF
few	TRBV6-1	TRBJ2-5	NA	TGTGCCAGCAGTGTAGCCCAAGAGACCCAGTACTTC	CASSVAQETQYF
few	TRBV15	TRBJ2-1	NA	TGTGCCACCAGCAGAGATGTGAGGGGTTGGGATGAGCAGTTCTTC	CATSRDVRGWDEQFF
few	TRBV27	TRBJ1-5	NA	TGTGCCAGCAGTTTTGGGGGTACAGAGCCCCAGCATTTT	CASSFGGTEPQHF
NA	TRBV3-1	TRBJ1-4	NA	TGTGCCAGCAGCACCAACGGGGGGCGGGAAAAACTGTTTTTT	CASSTNGGREKLFF
many	TRBV7-2	TRBJ2-3	NA	TGTGCCAGCAGCCAACCACGGTGGGGGGCGTACACAGATACGCAGTATTTT	CASSQPRWGAYTDTQYF
many	TRBV2	TRBJ1-4	NA	TGTGCCAGCAGGCCCAGGGGCACTAATGAAAAACTGTTTTTT	CASRPRGTNEKLFF
many	TRBV6-2/TRBV6-3	TRBJ2-1	NA	TGTGCCAGCAGTAACTCCGCCAATGAGCAGTTCTTC	CASSNSANEQFF
many	TRBV18	TRBJ1-2	NA	TGTGCCAGCTCACCACCGCAGAATCCGCTAAGGTACACCTTC	CASSPPQNPLRYTF
many	TRBV7-3	TRBJ2-2	NA	TGTGCCAGCAGCTCTGGACCTCAGAACACCGGGGAGCTGTTTTTT	CASSSGPQNTGELFF
many	TRBV18	TRBJ2-7	NA	TGTGCCAGCTCACGAGGTTACTCCTACGAGCAGTACTTC	CASSRGYSYEQYF
many	TRBV2	TRBJ1-3	NA	TGTGCCAGCAGGGGGGACGTGAGCTCTGGAAACACCATATATTTT	CASRGDVSSGNTIYF
NA	TRBV11-3	TRBJ1-4	NA	TGTGCCAGCAGCTTAGGGGACGGACCCAGGATGACAACTAATGAAAAACTGTTTTTT	CASSLGDGPRMTTNEKLFF
many	TRBV12-3/TRBV12-4	TRBJ2-7	NA	TGTGCCAGCAGTTCGGGACCAACGGGGAATTACGAGCAGTACTTC	CASSSGPTGNYEQYF
few	TRBV5-6	TRBJ2-5	TRBD1	TGTGCCAGCACCTGGCAGGGGGCGTGGGAGACCCAGTACTTC	CASTWQGAWETQYF
many	TRBV7-8	TRBJ2-3	NA	TGTGCCAGCAGCTTCCCGGGGTCCGAGCAGGGGAACACAGATACGCAGTATTTT	CASSFPGSEQGNTDTQYF
few	TRBV7-6	TRBJ2-5	TRBD2	TGTGCCAGCAGCCTCTCCAAGACTAGCAGGGAAGAGACCCAGTACTTC	CASSLSKTSREETQYF